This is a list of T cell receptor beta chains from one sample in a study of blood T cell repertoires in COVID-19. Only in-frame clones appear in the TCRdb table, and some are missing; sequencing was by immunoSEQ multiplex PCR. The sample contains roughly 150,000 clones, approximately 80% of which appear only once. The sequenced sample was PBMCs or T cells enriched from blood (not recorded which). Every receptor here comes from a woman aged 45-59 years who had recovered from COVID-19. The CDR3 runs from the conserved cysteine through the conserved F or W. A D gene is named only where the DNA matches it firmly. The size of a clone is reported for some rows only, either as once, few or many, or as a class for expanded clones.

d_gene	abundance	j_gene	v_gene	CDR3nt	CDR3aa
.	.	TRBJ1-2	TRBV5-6	TGTGCCAGCAGCTCCGGGTGGTATGGCTACACCTTC	CASSSGWYGYTF
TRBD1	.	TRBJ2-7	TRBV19	TGTGCCAGTAGTATAGGGACAGGTCCTTCGGGCGAGCAGTACTTC	CASSIGTGPSGEQYF
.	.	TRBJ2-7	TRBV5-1	TGCGCCAGCAGCTTGGGACAGGTCTCCTACGAGCAGTACTTC	CASSLGQVSYEQYF
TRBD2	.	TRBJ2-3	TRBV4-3	TGCGCCAGCAGCCAAGGCCGAGGGACTAGCGGAACCACAGATACGCAGTATTTT	CASSQGRGTSGTTDTQYF
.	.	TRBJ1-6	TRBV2	TGTGCCAGCAGTCTAGGGGTTAATTCACCCCTCCACTTT	CASSLGVNSPLHF
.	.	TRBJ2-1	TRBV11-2	TGTGCCAGCAGCTTGGAGGGATGGAACTACAATGAGCAGTTCTTC	CASSLEGWNYNEQFF
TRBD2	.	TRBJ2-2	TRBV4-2	TGTGCCAGCAGCCAAGTAGCGGGGCAGAACACCGGGGAGCTGTTTTTT	CASSQVAGQNTGELFF
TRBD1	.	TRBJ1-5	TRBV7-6	TGTGCCAGCAGCCGGGGACAGGTTTGGGATCAGCCCCAGCATTTT	CASSRGQVWDQPQHF
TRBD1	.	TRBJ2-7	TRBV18	TGTGCCAGCTCACCGGAACAGGGGCGGGAGCAGTACTTC	CASSPEQGREQYF
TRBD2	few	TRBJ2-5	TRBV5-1	TGCGCCAGCAGCTTGGCCGGCCCTCAAGCGGGAGGGGGAGAGACCCAGTACTTC	CASSLAGPQAGGGETQYF
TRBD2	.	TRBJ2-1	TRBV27	TGTGCCAGCTCTATCCCCGGGGGGGCTAGTTATGAGCAGTTCTTC	CASSIPGGASYEQFF
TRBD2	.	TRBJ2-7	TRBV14	TGTGCCAGCAGCCTGCAGCGGGGCCCCTACGAGCAGTACTTC	CASSLQRGPYEQYF
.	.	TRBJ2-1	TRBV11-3	TGTGCCAGCAGCTTTAGGGGCAATGAGCAGTTCTTC	CASSFRGNEQFF
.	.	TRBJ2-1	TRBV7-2	TGTGCCAGCAGCTTAGAGCCCCCGCCCCTAGCGTACAATGAGCAGTTCTTC	CASSLEPPPLAYNEQFF
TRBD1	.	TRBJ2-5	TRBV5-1	TGCGCCAGCAGCTTGGGACAGGGGATGATGGGGCAAGAGACCCAGTACTTC	CASSLGQGMMGQETQYF
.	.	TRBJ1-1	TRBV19	TGTGCCAGTAGTCTAGGGGGGCCTACCCCAGCTTTCTTT	CASSLGGPTPAFF
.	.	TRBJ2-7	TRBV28	TGTGCCAGCTCCAATTCACTCCACGAGCAGTACTTC	CASSNSLHEQYF
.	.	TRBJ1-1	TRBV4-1	TGCGCCAGCAGCCAAGATCGAGGGAGGTTTAAAGCTTTCTTT	CASSQDRGRFKAFF
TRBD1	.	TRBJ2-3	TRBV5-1	TGCGCCAGCAGCTTGCTCTACAGGGGTAGCACAGATACGCAGTATTTT	CASSLLYRGSTDTQYF
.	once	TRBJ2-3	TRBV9	TGTGCCAGCAGCCCGAATGGGGGAGGTAACACAGATACGCAGTATTTT	CASSPNGGGNTDTQYF
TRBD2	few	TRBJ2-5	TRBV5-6	TGTGCCAGCGGCGGTGGGGGGACTAACCAAGAGACCCAGTACTTC	CASGGGGTNQETQYF
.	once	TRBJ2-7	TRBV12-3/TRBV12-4	TGTGCCAGCAGTCTACAGGGACCAGACGAGCAGTACTTC	CASSLQGPDEQYF
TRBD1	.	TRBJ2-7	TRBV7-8	TGTGCCAGCAGCTTAGGTCCGGGGACAGGTAATTCCTACGAGCAGTACTTC	CASSLGPGTGNSYEQYF
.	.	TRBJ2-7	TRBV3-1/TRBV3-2	TGTGCCAGCAGCCAAGATCTTAGCCCCTACTACGAGCAGTACTTC	CASSQDLSPYYEQYF
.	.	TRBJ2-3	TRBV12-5	TGTGCTAGTGGTTCCCCGCGGACTTCAGATACGCAGTATTTT	CASGSPRTSDTQYF
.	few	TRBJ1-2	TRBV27	TGTGCCAGCAGTTTAGGGGCCCTCAGCGGCTACACCTTC	CASSLGALSGYTF
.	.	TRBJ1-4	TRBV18	TGTGCCAGCTCCACCGGAGGGGTAACTAATGAAAAACTGTTTTTT	CASSTGGVTNEKLFF
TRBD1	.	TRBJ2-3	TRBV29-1	TGCAGCGTTCGCGCCGGGACAGGGTCCAGTACGCAGTATTTT	CSVRAGTGSSTQYF
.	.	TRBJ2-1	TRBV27	TGTGCCAGCAGTTCTAAAATGAATGAGCAGTTCTTC	CASSSKMNEQFF
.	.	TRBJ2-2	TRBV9	TGTGCCAGCAGCGTAGAATTTTTCGGGGACTCGAATTTCACCGGGGAGCTGTTTTTT	CASSVEFFGDSNFTGELFF
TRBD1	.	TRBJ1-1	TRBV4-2	TGTGCCAGCAGCAGACGCGGACAGGGGAAGGCTGAAGCTTTCTTT	CASSRRGQGKAEAFF
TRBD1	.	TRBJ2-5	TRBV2	TGTGCCAGAGCTCGATCAGGGGGCGGCCGAGAGACCCAGTACTTC	CARARSGGGRETQYF
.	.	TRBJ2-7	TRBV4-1	TGCGCCAGCAGCCCCACCGGGACACTGAACTACGAGCAGTACTTC	CASSPTGTLNYEQYF
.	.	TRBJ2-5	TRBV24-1	TGTGCCACCAGTGATTTTTTCGGGGAACAAGAGACCCAGTACTTC	CATSDFFGEQETQYF
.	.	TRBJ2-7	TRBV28	TGTGCCAGCAGTTCGCCCGCGGTTGACCTCTCGGACGAGCAGTACTTC	CASSSPAVDLSDEQYF
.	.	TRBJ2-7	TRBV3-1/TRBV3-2	TGTGCCAGCAGCCCCCGAGACTTTTACGAGCAGTACTTC	CASSPRDFYEQYF
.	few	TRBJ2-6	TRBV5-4	TGTGCCAGCAGCTCCCTGTTTAGCTCTGGGGCCAACGTCCTGACTTTC	CASSSLFSSGANVLTF
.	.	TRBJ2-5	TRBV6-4	TGTGCCCGCGGTGAGGGGCGCGGCGAGACCCAGTACTTC	CARGEGRGETQYF
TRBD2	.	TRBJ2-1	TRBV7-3	TGTGCCAGCAGCTTGGGGAGGGTTAGCAATGAGCAGTTCTTC	CASSLGRVSNEQFF
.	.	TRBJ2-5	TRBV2	TGTGCCAGCAGTAATGGTCGAGGGCTACAAGAGACCCAGTACTTC	CASSNGRGLQETQYF
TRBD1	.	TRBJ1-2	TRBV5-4	TGTGCCAGCAGCTTGGCCGCAGGGGGAAACTATGGCTACACCTTC	CASSLAAGGNYGYTF
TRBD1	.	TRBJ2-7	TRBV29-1	TGCAGCGGGGGACAGGGGGCTTACGAGCAGTACTTC	CSGGQGAYEQYF
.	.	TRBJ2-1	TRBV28	TGTGCCAGCAGTTTACGACGAGCGGGTCCTTCCTACAATGAGCAGTTCTTC	CASSLRRAGPSYNEQFF
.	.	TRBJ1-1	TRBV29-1	TGCAGCATCCGGGAAGGTAACACTGAAGCTTTCTTT	CSIREGNTEAFF
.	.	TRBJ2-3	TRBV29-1	TGCAGTTATACAGGGGGGGACACAGATACGCAGTATTTT	CSYTGGDTDTQYF
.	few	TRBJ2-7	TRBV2	TGTGCCAGCAGGTATAGGGGGAATACCTACGAGCAGTACTTC	CASRYRGNTYEQYF
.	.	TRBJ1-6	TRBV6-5	TGTGCCAGCAGTTTTGGACTTTATAATTCACCCCTCCACTTT	CASSFGLYNSPLHF
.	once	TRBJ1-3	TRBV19	TGTGCCAGTAGTATGCCCCAGGGGAGCTCTGGAAACACCATATATTTT	CASSMPQGSSGNTIYF
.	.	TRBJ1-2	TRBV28	TGTGCCAGCAGGGTGGACTCGCGCGGCTATGGCTACACCTTC	CASRVDSRGYGYTF
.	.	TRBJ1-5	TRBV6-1	TGTGCCAGCAGCGAAGGTGGAGGCTTGAGCAATCAGCCCCAGCATTTT	CASSEGGGLSNQPQHF
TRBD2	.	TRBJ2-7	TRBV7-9	TGTGCCAGCAGCTTAGTTGCTAGCGGGAGTGGCGAGCAGTACTTC	CASSLVASGSGEQYF
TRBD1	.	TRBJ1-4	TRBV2	TGTGCCAGCAGTAAGGGACAGGGAAATGAAAAACTGTTTTTT	CASSKGQGNEKLFF
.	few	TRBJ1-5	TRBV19	TGTGCCAGTAGTCAGGGCCTAGTTGGTAATAGCAATCAGCCCCAGCATTTT	CASSQGLVGNSNQPQHF
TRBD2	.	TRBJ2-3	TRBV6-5	TGTGCCAGCAGTTTGCGGGGGGGTGGCACAGATACGCAGTATTTT	CASSLRGGGTDTQYF
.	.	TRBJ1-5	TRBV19	TGTGCCAGTAGGACGACAGTGAGAAGCAATCAGCCCCAGCATTTT	CASRTTVRSNQPQHF